The rows below give T cell receptor beta chains drawn from one sample of a study of CXCR3-negative and CXCR3-positive naive CD8 T cells. Reanalyzing the 5' RACE reads, TCRdb keeps one entry per CDR3 protein, without DNA. This specimen shows about 63,000 distinct CDR3 sequences; the ten leading clones hold about 4.9%. The sequenced sample consisted of naive CXCR3+ CD8+ T cells from blood. Source of these receptors: a human donor in good health. Some clones in this sample may be carry-over from other donors' samples. Each CDR3 is given with its conserved first and last residue.

v_call	j_call	cdr3_aa
TRBV20-1	TRBJ2-5	CSARAGGGPETQYF
TRBV25-1	TRBJ2-7	CASSVPGGPNEQYF
TRBV7-3	TRBJ2-7	CASSLGGPGLAYYEQYF
TRBV6-2/TRBV6-3	TRBJ2-7	CASSYLAYEQYF
TRBV12-3/TRBV12-4	TRBJ2-3	CASSFTDTQYF
TRBV7-8	TRBJ1-1	CASSFSRGREGGSTEAFF
TRBV7-9	TRBJ2-5	CASTLGQETQYF
TRBV29-1	TRBJ1-2	CSVKKDREDGYTF
TRBV28	TRBJ1-1	CASIDGARNMNTEAFF
TRBV10-3	TRBJ2-1	CAISELNRLAGDNEQFF
TRBV27	TRBJ2-1	CASSPAAGGVGEQFF
TRBV20-1	TRBJ2-2	CSANPTGYGELFF
TRBV6-6	TRBJ2-4	CASTAAGDIQYF
TRBV7-2	TRBJ2-2	CASSRQPIGGELFF
TRBV13	TRBJ2-5	CASSLGRRLTVETQYF
TRBV6-5	TRBJ1-5	CASAEMGNQPQHF
TRBV29-1	TRBJ1-2	CSVRDVINYGYTF
TRBV27	TRBJ2-1	CASSVGVAGYNEQFF
TRBV29-1	TRBJ2-1	CSVVLVAGGFSNEQFF
TRBV29-1	TRBJ2-1	CSSERNGAGYNEQFF
TRBV29-1	TRBJ2-3	CSVEFPAGVGRSTDTQYF
TRBV21-1	TRBJ2-7	CASRPDTRRWWEQYF
TRBV4-1	TRBJ2-7	CASSQDPLAAYEQYF
TRBV5-1	TRBJ2-7	CASDFGGSSYEQYF
TRBV25-1	TRBJ1-2	CASSGQGPYGYTF
TRBV6-5	TRBJ1-5	CASSYSMGAGQPQHF
TRBV29-1	TRBJ2-2	CSVGTGGSGELFF
TRBV7-9	TRBJ2-1	CASSDRQGPWGNEQFF
TRBV21-1	TRBJ1-6	CASSIPGNSPLHF
TRBV30	TRBJ2-3	CAREDRLDTQYF
TRBV5-5	TRBJ2-1	CASSLGLATQSYEQYF
TRBV20-1	TRBJ1-1	CSARDLHSLPSNTEAFF
TRBV29-1	TRBJ2-2	CSVHRGDTGELFF
TRBV7-9	TRBJ2-7	CASSEIESYEQYF
TRBV6-5	TRBJ2-7	CASSLDTYEQYF
TRBV7-9	TRBJ2-1	CASSYEGSPYNEQFF
TRBV29-1	TRBJ2-6	CSVEDGRDRYSGANVLTF
TRBV7-6	TRBJ2-2	CASSETQGGPGELFF
TRBV29-1	TRBJ1-1	CSAPQENTEAFF
TRBV5-1	TRBJ2-4	CASSSVGEIAIQYF
TRBV28	TRBJ2-2	CASSLLTSGRNTGELFF
TRBV29-1	TRBJ2-2	CSVGGQGTPMPHTGELFF
TRBV24-1	TRBJ2-1	CATSDFDPQGEFF
TRBV11-2	TRBJ2-7	CASSLVAGVAYEQYF
TRBV27	TRBJ2-3	CASSLSGVGDTQYF
TRBV15	TRBJ2-5	CATPPLQETQYF
TRBV20-1	TRBJ1-1	CSARDVGEALNTEAFF
TRBV7-6	TRBJ2-7	CASSPSEAGAAYEQYF
TRBV7-9	TRBJ1-1	CASSPEASMNTEAFF
TRBV4-1	TRBJ2-3	CASSQHADRGRFADTQYF
TRBV5-1	TRBJ1-1	CASSLGQARANTEAFF
TRBV12-3/TRBV12-4	TRBJ2-7	CASGAPSYEQYF
TRBV19	TRBJ2-4	CASSMSGNWDKNIQYF
TRBV10-2	TRBJ2-1	CASRVDRGSYNEQFF
TRBV29-1	TRBJ2-2	CSALDRVTGELFF
TRBV7-2	TRBJ2-2	CASSLQGSANTGELFF
TRBV10-3	TRBJ2-2	CAIIKTNTGELFF
TRBV15	TRBJ2-7	CATSREASVTYEQYF
TRBV7-3	TRBJ1-2	CASSMRGQGEPEGYGYTF